This T cell receptor (beta chain) was observed in a study of cytomegalovirus exposure and HLA in healthy donors. Study results and limitations: Across donors, sequencing depth was assumed by presence/absence analyses to be roughly uniform. One variant, a missense change in DCLRE1C, was linked in a later analysis to TCR beta V- and J-gene trimming. Beyond CMV serostatus, there was no information to go on about immune exposure.

The PCR had 60 Vbeta and 13 Jbeta primers. Measured with immunoSEQ multiplex PCR; TCRdb has only the in-frame clones, and not every one. This sample has fewer than 250,000 clones, with around 87% found just once. With respect to this clone: Its antigen is still unknown.

Germline V gene lookup returns CDR1 SGDLS and CDR2 YYNGEE. This CDR3 is built from 13 residues. V was cut by 0 bases and J by 6 bases, with 7 bases left in between. When sampled, the donors appeared nominally healthy, though they likely had unrecorded immune exposures. This clonotype originated in a young woman in good health and CMV-seronegative. The sequencing input was PBMCs. The V call is TRBV9, the J call TRBJ2-1; D is possibly TRBD2 (5 bases). The CDR3: CASSVATTNEQFF. CDR3 coding DNA: TGTGCCAGCAGCGTAGCGACTACCAATGAGCAGTTCTTC.